The 25 T cell receptor beta chains below were found in one sample sequenced in a study of regulatory T cells in long-lasting Graves disease (dated by TCRdb to the early 2020s). The time point label here, explained by the study, means: newly diagnosed GD, antithyroid drugs for less than 3 months. RNA was extracted from PBMCs in TRIzol for both TCR sequencing and RNA sequencing. The library was prepared using multiplex PCR. Sequenced on an Illumina HiSeq 4000. iRepertoire HTBI primers and Arm-PCR amplification of CDR3 regions were used to construct TCR beta libraries. TCRdb passed the public sequencing reads through fastp at Q25 and MiXCR, retaining productive beta sequences. Under each unique CDR3 protein, matching rows form one entry showing the most common genes and DNA. The sample table lists roughly 610,000 distinct CDR3 sequences, roughly a sixth of them with a count of one. The ten largest make up more than 10% of the sample.

This sample was shared with a second study, whose subject was T cells in Graves' hyperthyroidism and ophthalmopathy.

The sample in question was peripheral blood mononuclear cells (PBMCs), obtained at new diagnosis, from a patient treated with antithyroid drugs. The receptors shown here come from a man aged 18-30 years with Graves disease. Donor details come from another sample of the same person, matched by shared clones.

This clonotype occurred many times. This sequence joins TRBV29-1 and TRBJ2-7, with 10 bases identical to TRBD2. V was pared by 5 bases and J by 4 bases, with 8 bases of the junction left unmatched. CDR1 and CDR2 (germline): SQVTM, ANQGSEA. The CDR3 consists of 14 residues. The CDR3, as DNA: TGCAGCGTTATTAAGTCTAGCGGGGGTTACGAGCAGTACTTC. It specifies CSVIKSSGGYEQYF.

The V call is TRBV11-2, the J call TRBJ1-5; tentative D call: TRBD1 (5 bases). The CDR3 runs to 17 residues. CDR1 and CDR2 from the germline V gene are SGHAT and FQNNGV. V lost 1 base and J 6 bases, leaving 19 bases between the germline ends. DNA for the CDR3: TGTGCCAGCAGCTTAGCGCATTTAGGGGTCGAGGCTCAGCCCCAGCATTTT. Amino acids: CASSLAHLGVEAQPQHF.

This clonotype was detected only a few times. The chain is built from TRBV19 and TRBJ2-1; perhaps TRBD2 as D (7 bases). Trimming cost V 0 bases and J 8 bases, with 23 bases left between them. CDR1 LNHDA and CDR2 SQIVND come from the germline V gene (reference sequence). The CDR3 consists of 18 residues. DNA of the CDR3: TGTGCCAGTAGTATAGATCGGTGGCGGGGGACACGGCAGGATGAGCAGTTCTTC. It encodes CASSIDRWRGTRQDEQFF.

This chain joins TRBV5-4 and TRBJ2-6; D possibly corresponds to TRBD2 (5 bases). The CDR3 spans 16 residues. Germline V gene lookup returns CDR1 SGHNT and CDR2 YYREEE (reference sequence). Trimming took 0 bases from V and 0 from J, leaving 7 bases between them. The DNA of the CDR3 is TGTGCCAGCAGCTTGGGAGGGAACTCTGGGGCCAACGTCCTGACTTTC. This encodes CASSLGGNSGANVLTF.

This clonotype was counted between two and nine times. Because the CDR3 is missing its conserved closing phenylalanine or tryptophan, this is likely a read error. The chain combines TRBV27 with TRBJ1-1, with D possibly TRBD1 on 5 matching bases. The CDR3 length is 14 residues. V was trimmed by 2 bases and J by 1 base, leaving 8 bases between them. CDR1 and CDR2 from the germline V gene are MNHEY and SMNVEV (reference sequence). The CDR3 sequence is CASSLAGTNTEAFL. CDR3 DNA sequence: TGTGCCAGCAGTTTAGCAGGGACGAACACTGAAGCTTTCCTT.

This clonotype was seen at least ten times. The chain's CDR3 is CASSLGARPPLHF. The CDR3 DNA reads as TGTGCCAGCTCACTCGGAGCAAGACCACCCCTCCACTTT. The chain links TRBV18 to TRBJ1-6, with D uncertain. The CDR3 covers 13 residues. Germline CDR1 KGHSH, CDR2 LQKENI. Trimming took off 4 bases at V and 11 bases at J, with 12 bases between the two ends.

The chain links TRBV12-3 or TRBV12-4 to TRBJ2-1, with D possibly being TRBD2 (6 bases). The V end was cut by 5 bases, the J end by 10 bases, with 18 bases between. The CDR3 totals 14 residues. The CDR3 nucleotides read TGTGCCAGCAGTAAGGGGCGTCGGCGGGACGAGCAGTTCTTC. Encoded protein: CASSKGRRRDEQFF.

Concerning this clonotype itself: A much larger clone is a single base away; this may be a read error. J is TRBJ2-3 and V is TRBV2; a weak D match, TRBD1 (5 bases). V dropped 1 base and J dropped 4 bases, with 9 bases sitting between them. Germline V gene data show CDR1 as SNHLY and CDR2 as FYNNEI. The CDR3 consists of 14 residues. CDR3: CASSEGLGADTQYF. The CDR3 nucleotides are TGTGCCAGCAGTGAAGGGCTAGGGGCAGATACGCAGTATTTT.

This clonotype was detected ten times or more. J is TRBJ1-1 and V is TRBV18; D is perhaps TRBD1 (5 bases). The V end lost 5 bases, the J end lost 4 bases, and 17 bases lay between the germline ends. Germline loops: CDR1 KGHSH, CDR2 LQKENI. CDR3 length: 15 residues. In DNA form, the CDR3 reads TGTGCCAGCTCAACCCCCCCCAGGGTCGGCACTGAAGCTTTCTTT. It encodes CASSTPPRVGTEAFF.

This clonotype was observed a handful of times. The chain is built from TRBV7-3 and TRBJ2-1; unclear D gene. Germline CDR1 and CDR2: SGHTA and FQGTGA. V lost 4 bases, J lost 6 bases, and 10 bases lay in between. The length of the CDR3 is 13 residues. In DNA, the CDR3 is TGTGCCAGCAGCTCCCCCGGGCGCAATGAGCAGTTCTTC. Amino acid sequence: CASSSPGRNEQFF.

Notes on this clonotype: Since no conserved phenylalanine or tryptophan closes the CDR3, a read error is the likely cause. The J gene is TRBJ2-1, the V gene TRBV5-1, with 9 positions matching TRBD1. Germline CDR1 is SGHRS and CDR2 is YFSETQ. The V segment lost 4 bases and the J segment 1 base; nucleotides outside the gene matches: 3. The CDR3 has 15 amino acids. DNA of the CDR3: TGCGCCAGCAGCAAGGGGACAGGGTCCTACAATGAGCAGTTCTGC. Translated: CASSKGTGSYNEQFC.

This clonotype was picked up many times. The chain combines TRBV5-1 with TRBJ2-7; TRBD2 matches at 7 bases. The CDR3 is 14 amino acids. The germline CDR1 and CDR2 sequences are SGHRS and YFSETQ. The J segment lost 2 bases and the V segment lost 2 bases, leaving 4 bases of the junction unmatched. CDR3 in DNA: TGCGCCAGCAGCTTTAGCGGGCCGACCTACGAGCAGTACTTC. Translating it yields CASSFSGPTYEQYF.

This clonotype has a handful of counts. The genes are TRBV19 and TRBJ2-1; D gene uncertain. This CDR3 comprises 14 residues. Germline V gene sequence: CDR1 LNHDA, CDR2 SQIVND (reference sequence). Trimming took 7 bases from V and 5 from J, leaving 15 bases between them. DNA for the CDR3: TGTGCCAGTACTACGGCCCTTTACGACAATGAGCAGTTCTTC. Translated: CASTTALYDNEQFF.

This clonotype was detected a few times. The genes are TRBV10-3 and TRBJ2-3; 10 bases line up with TRBD2. Germline values: CDR1 ENHRY, CDR2 SYGVKD. CDR3 length: 16 residues. Unmatched junction bases numbered 6, after V lost 5 bases and J lost 1 base. CDR3 coding DNA: TGTGCCATCAGTTTCGCGCTAGCGGGAGGCACAGATACGCAGTATTTT. Its protein product is CAISFALAGGTDTQYF.

At least ten counts were recorded for this clonotype. J is TRBJ2-1 and V is TRBV20-1; TRBD1 matches 11 bases. CDR3 size: 15 residues. The germline gives CDR1 DFQATT, CDR2 SNEGSKA (reference sequence). Trimming took 1 base from V and 7 from J; bases not matched to a gene: 6. The CDR3 nucleotides read TGCAGTGCTAGAGGGGACAGGGGGAGATGGAATGAGCAGTTCTTC. This gives the protein CSARGDRGRWNEQFF.

In this sample, this clonotype turned up many times. CDR3 loop: CASSDLGLAAGETQYF. For the CDR3, the DNA is TGTGCCAGCAGCGACTTGGGACTAGCGGCAGGAGAGACCCAGTACTTC. The chain recombines TRBV3-1 with TRBJ2-5, with TRBD2 matching 11 bases. This CDR3 region has 16 residues. Germline loops: CDR1 LGHDT, CDR2 YNNKEL (reference sequence). J gave up 4 bases and V 5 bases, and 9 bases lay outside the gene matches.

The V gene is TRBV20-1, the J gene TRBJ2-7; maybe TRBD2 (5 bases). Trimming removed 6 bases at V and 2 bases at J, with 14 bases between. This CDR3 spans 13 amino acids. CDR1 is DFQATT and CDR2 is SNEGSKA in the germline V gene (reference sequence). This CDR3 is CSAPRPGTYEQYF. CDR3 sequence (DNA): TGCAGTGCCCCTCGCCCGGGGACCTACGAGCAGTACTTC.

This clonotype was observed many times. The chain couples TRBV11-2 to TRBJ2-3, with a weak D call TRBD1 (6 bases). The length of the CDR3 is 15 residues. Germline CDR1 SGHAT, CDR2 FQNNGV. V was cut by 2 bases and J by 2 bases, with 11 bases left in between. The CDR3 reads CASSLYHRDTDTQYF. The DNA of the CDR3 is TGTGCCAGCAGCTTATACCACAGGGACACAGATACGCAGTATTTT.

This clonotype has just a few counts. The J gene is TRBJ2-1, the V gene TRBV27; no definite D call. Germline-derived CDR1 and CDR2 are MNHEY and SMNVEV (reference sequence). The CDR3 extends over 14 amino acids. V lost 3 bases and J 5 bases, leaving 11 bases between the germline ends. The DNA for the CDR3 is TGTGCCAGCAGTTTGAGTCTGAGTGACAATGAGCAGTTCTTC. Amino acids: CASSLSLSDNEQFF.

This clonotype was picked up one time. This may arise from a read error, as a much more abundant clone is one base away. J is TRBJ2-7 and V is TRBV20-1; D unresolved. The CDR3 sequence is 13 residues long. Germline V gene sequence: CDR1 DFQATT, CDR2 SNEGSKA (reference sequence). Trimming cost V 7 bases and J 1 base, with 14 bases left between them. This CDR3 reads CSDPIATSYEQYF. CDR3 sequence (DNA): TGCAGTGACCCAATAGCAACTTCCTACGAGCAGTACTTC.

Ten or more counts support this clonotype. The chain combines TRBV2 with TRBJ2-5, with a weak D call TRBD2 (5 bases). This CDR3 comprises 13 residues. Trimming stripped 5 bases from V and 3 bases from J, with 10 bases between. Per germline, CDR1 SNHLY and CDR2 FYNNEI. CDR3 DNA sequence: TGTGCCAGCAGTCCGGACTCAAAAGAGACCCAGTACTTC. This translates into CASSPDSKETQYF.

This clonotype has at least ten counts. The rearrangement joins TRBV6-1 to TRBJ2-7; 9 bases are a match to TRBD1. Germline-derived CDR1 and CDR2 are MNHNS and SASEGT. The CDR3 runs 15 residues. The junction had 9 bases not matched to a gene; V was cut back by 4 bases and J by 5 bases. The CDR3 DNA sequence: TGTGCCAGCAGTGTACCGGGACAGGGCCACAACGAGCAGTACTTC. Translation: CASSVPGQGHNEQYF.

The genes are TRBV7-8 and TRBJ1-1, with 8 bases that match TRBD1. The CDR3 runs to 15 residues. Trimming took 4 bases from V and 4 from J; bases not matched to a gene: 8. Germline V CDR1 and CDR2: SGHVS, FQNEAQ. CDR3: CASSSGQGAFTEAFF. DNA for the CDR3: TGTGCCAGCAGCTCGGGGCAGGGGGCTTTCACTGAAGCTTTCTTT.

This clonotype came up many times. J is TRBJ2-1 and V is TRBV5-1; TRBD1 is a possible D gene (5 bases). V shed 1 base and J shed 5 bases, with 13 bases lying between them. Germline V gene data show CDR1 as SGHRS and CDR2 as YFSETQ. The CDR3 runs to 15 residues. The CDR3 is CASSLWGSSDNEQFF. The CDR3, as DNA: TGCGCCAGCAGCTTGTGGGGCTCGAGTGACAATGAGCAGTTCTTC. Variable domain in full (rest from reference TRBV5-1 and TRBJ2-1): KAGVTQTPRYLIKTRGQQVTLSCSPISGHRSVSWYQQTPGQGLQFLFEYFSETQRNKGNFPGRFSGRQFSNSRSEMNVSTLELGDSALYLCASSLWGSSDNEQFFGPGTRLTVL.

This clonotype was counted ten times or more. The chain joins TRBV2 to TRBJ2-2; TRBD1 might be the D (5 bases). V was cut by 5 bases and J by 3 bases, with 10 bases left in between. The CDR3 totals 14 residues. Germline V gene lookup returns CDR1 SNHLY and CDR2 FYNNEI. This chain's CDR3 is CASSPQGYTGELFF. The CDR3 nucleotides are TGTGCCAGCAGTCCCCAGGGTTACACCGGGGAGCTGTTTTTT. The variable domain in full, completed from reference TRBV2 and TRBJ2-2, reads EPEVTQTPSHQVTQMGQEVILRCVPISNHLYFYWYRQILGQKVEFLVSFYNNEISEKSEIFDDQFSVERPDGSNFTLKIRSTKLEDSAMYFCASSPQGYTGELFFGEGSRLTVL.